Detailed here is one T cell receptor beta chain. Per the germline V gene, CDR1 is MNHNY and CDR2 is SVGAGI (reference sequence). Trimming shortened V by 10 bases and J by 1 base, and 14 bases separated the two germline ends. The CDR3 sequence is 14 residues long. The data were obtained in a study of blood T cell repertoires in COVID-19. Across the study: COVID-19 samples, acute and convalescent, were from the United States, Italy and Spain. T cells, B-cell-depleted T cells, or PBMCs supplied cDNA or gDNA.

Original processing notes: Amplified reference gene primers provided the basis for estimating nucleated cell counts. Clones were sequenced by immunoSEQ multiplex PCR, and TCRdb holds only the in-frame ones, with some missing. That table furnishes V, J and clone size, whereas the DNA furnished D and trimming. The table records about 260,000 clones, 88% of them present only once. Sequencing was done on a sample of peripheral blood. The sequence derives from a man between 60 and 70 years old who had recovered from COVID-19. This chain joins TRBV6-6 and TRBJ1-3, with D perhaps TRBD1 (5 bases). The CDR3 DNA reads as TGTGCCACCGCGGGACCGTGGTCTGGAAACACCATATATTTT. This encodes CATAGPWSGNTIYF.